The present T cell receptor (beta chain) was sequenced within a study of beta chain features in type 1 diabetes. This clone was detected a few times. The germline gives CDR1 SEHNR, CDR2 FQNEAQ (reference sequence). Trimming left V 8 bases short and J 9 bases short, with 11 bases between. The CDR3 runs to 11 residues. Isolated RNA was reverse transcribed in full, so expressed TCRB transcripts were sequenced. Mean yield for stem cell-like memory T cell samples was about 1.01 million reads. Profiling relied on immunoSEQ multiplex PCR, and the TCRdb table lists in-frame clones only, not all of them. The sample includes 110,000 or so clones, about two fifths seen only once; the top ten take over 0.05%.

The TCR was taken from a woman between 18 and 30 years old in good health. The sequencing sample was made of stem cell memory CD4+ T cells from blood. This chain links TRBV7-9 with TRBJ2-1; TRBD2 might be the D (6 bases). CDR3 in amino acids: CASQTRREQFF. The CDR3 nucleotides read TGTGCCAGCCAGACTAGACGTGAGCAGTTCTTC.